This passage covers 22 T cell receptor beta chains from one sample sequenced in a study of T cell responses to AZD1222 COVID-19 vaccine. TCRdb's table, derived via immunoSEQ multiplex PCR, lists solely in-frame clones and lacks some. The sample includes tens of thousands of clones, about 85% of them seen just once. The sample here was peripheral blood, taken 28 days after the second AZD1222 dose. All receptors derive from an adult who received the AZD1222 COVID-19 vaccine.

The chain recombines TRBV5-1 with TRBJ2-7; possibly TRBD2 for D (5 bases). With 3 bases removed from V and 6 bases from J, the gap between germline ends came to 22 bases. Germline V gene data show CDR1 as SGHRS and CDR2 as YFSETQ. This CDR3 is 16 amino acids long. The CDR3 DNA follows: TGCGCCAGCAGCTACCAGAGTGGACTCCTCCCGACCGAGCAGTACTTC. It yields the protein CASSYQSGLLPTEQYF.

The chain combines TRBV18 with TRBJ1-6, with a tentative D call TRBD1 (6 bases). This CDR3 is 14 amino acids long. Germline-derived CDR1 and CDR2 are KGHSH and LQKENI. The V and J ends lost 6 bases and 8 bases respectively, with 14 bases between them. CDR3 residues: CASSLGAIDSPLHF. The CDR3 DNA is TGTGCCAGCTCCCTGGGGGCTATAGATTCACCCCTCCACTTT.

V is TRBV6-2 or TRBV6-3 and J is TRBJ2-5; maybe TRBD1 (5 bases). Germline-derived CDR1 and CDR2 are MNHEY and SVGEGT. V was pared by 2 bases and J by 5 bases, with 15 bases between. This CDR3 contains 15 residues. CDR3 nucleotide sequence: TGTGCCAGCAGTTACGAAACAGGACGATCGGAGACCCAGTACTTC. This sequence encodes CASSYETGRSETQYF.

This clone came up once. The chain couples TRBV10-2 to TRBJ1-1, with D tentatively TRBD1 (6 bases). CDR3 length: 19 residues. Germline V gives CDR1 WSHSY, CDR2 SAAADI. Trimming stripped 6 bases from V and 4 bases from J, with 30 bases between. The CDR3 loop reads CASRGGGAGERRIVTEAFF. CDR3 sequence (DNA): TGCGCCAGCAGGGGTGGGGGCGCGGGGGAACGAAGGATAGTCACTGAAGCTTTCTTT.

The V and J genes are TRBV3-1 (or the pseudogene TRBV3-2) and TRBJ2-1, with 11 bases lining up with TRBD2. From germline, CDR1 is LGHDT and CDR2 YNNKEL (reference sequence). J was trimmed by 7 bases and V by 4 bases; bases with no gene match: 6. CDR3 length equals 15 residues. This chain's CDR3 is CASSPRLAGRNEQFF. The CDR3 region has the DNA TGTGCCAGCAGCCCCCGACTAGCGGGGAGAAATGAGCAGTTCTTC.

Only one count was recorded for this clone. The CDR3 nucleotides read TGTGCCAGCAGCTTGGCACGAACTAGCGGGAGGGCCCAGGGTGAGCAGTTCTTC. It specifies CASSLARTSGRAQGEQFF. This chain uses TRBV5-6 with TRBJ2-1; TRBD2 agrees at 13 bases. J was trimmed by 9 bases and V by 0 bases; bases with no gene match: 12. The CDR3 is 18 amino acids. Germline-derived CDR1 and CDR2 are SGHDT and YYEEEE.

CDR3 sequence (DNA): TGTGCCAGCAGTTGGACAGGCGGCTATGGCTACACCTTC. Translating gives CASSWTGGYGYTF. J is TRBJ1-2 and V is TRBV28; 7 bases line up with TRBD1. Germline V gene sequence: CDR1 MDHEN, CDR2 SYDVKM. The CDR3 sequence is 13 residues long. V trimming: 4 bases; J trimming: 4 bases; junction bases outside the gene matches: 3.

The chain has TRBV6-6 and TRBJ2-1, with no clear D. The V end was cut by 3 bases, the J end by 9 bases, with 15 bases between. This CDR3 has 14 amino acids. CDR1 is MNHNY and CDR2 is SVGAGI in the germline V gene (reference sequence). This CDR3 is CASSYADPSGEQFF. The CDR3 DNA follows: TGTGCCAGCAGTTATGCGGACCCCTCAGGTGAGCAGTTCTTC.

Notes on this clone: Other DNA sequences from this sample encode an identical CDR3 as well. V is TRBV5-1 and J is TRBJ2-5, with TRBD1 identical over 8 bases. Per the germline V gene, CDR1 is SGHRS and CDR2 is YFSETQ. Germline trimming cut 0 bases from V and 7 bases from J; bases unmatched to any gene: 2. The CDR3 runs to 13 residues. The CDR3 coding sequence is TGCGCCAGCAGCTTGGACGGACAGGGGACCCAGTACTTC. Amino acid sequence: CASSLDGQGTQYF.

The chain combines TRBV4-3 with TRBJ1-2; 11 bases are shared with TRBD1. Germline CDR1 reads LGHNA; CDR2 reads YSLEER. The CDR3 runs to 14 residues. Germline trimming cut 5 bases from V and 6 bases from J; bases unmatched to any gene: 5. The CDR3 here is CASSKGQGVDGYTF. The CDR3 coding sequence is TGCGCCAGCAGCAAGGGACAGGGGGTTGATGGCTACACCTTC.

The J gene is TRBJ1-2, the V gene TRBV3-1 (or the pseudogene TRBV3-2), with a weak D call TRBD1 (5 bases). Between the trimmed V and J ends, which lost 0 bases and 8 bases, there was a span of 16 bases. From germline, CDR1 is LGHDT and CDR2 YNNKEL (reference sequence). CDR3 length: 15 amino acids. The CDR3 region has the DNA TGTGCCAGCAGCCAAGAGTTTTCGGGGCAACAGGGCTACACCTTC. It yields the protein CASSQEFSGQQGYTF.

The gene calls are TRBV27 and TRBJ1-2; D gene unclear. The germline gives CDR1 MNHEY, CDR2 SMNVEV (reference sequence). The CDR3 loop spans 14 amino acids. V lost 6 bases and J lost 2, with 13 bases in between. CDR3 in amino acids: CASRNSGGNYGYTF. CDR3 coding DNA: TGTGCCAGCAGGAACTCGGGAGGGAACTATGGCTACACCTTC.

The rearrangement links TRBV19 to TRBJ2-1; perhaps D is TRBD1 or TRBD2 (6 bases each). V lost 6 bases, J lost 4 bases, and 25 bases lay in between. CDR3 length: 18 residues. Germline V gene lookup returns CDR1 LNHDA and CDR2 SQIVND (reference sequence). The CDR3 reads CASRTKGGPIPNYNEQFF. The CDR3 DNA is TGTGCCAGTAGAACGAAGGGGGGCCCAATACCAAATTACAATGAGCAGTTCTTC.

The chain employs TRBV12-3 or TRBV12-4 and TRBJ2-5, with D perhaps matching TRBD1 (6 bases). Deletions cut 5 bases from V and 7 bases from J, with 14 bases between. The CDR3 runs 13 residues. In DNA, the CDR3 is TGTGCCAGCAGTCCGAACCAAGGGGGGACCCAGTACTTC. Protein product: CASSPNQGGTQYF.

This clone was recorded only once. DNA of the CDR3: TGTGCCATCAGTTCTACCGGGACAGGGGGCGCGGAGACCCAGTACTTC. Translation gives CAISSTGTGGAETQYF. The gene calls are TRBV10-3 and TRBJ2-5, with 12 bases lining up with TRBD1. The CDR3 totals 16 residues. Per germline, CDR1 ENHRY and CDR2 SYGVKD. Germline trimming cut 5 bases from V and 5 bases from J; bases unmatched to any gene: 9.

The chain is built from TRBV27 and TRBJ1-1; a weak D match, TRBD1 (5 bases). V was trimmed by 8 bases and J by 6 bases, leaving 22 bases between them. CDR3 length: 15 residues. The V gene's germline CDR1 is MNHEY and CDR2 SMNVEV (reference sequence). The CDR3 sequence: CASQFNGMGGSEAFF. In nucleotides, the CDR3 is TGTGCCAGCCAGTTCAACGGGATGGGGGGATCTGAAGCTTTCTTT.

This chain links TRBV12-3 or TRBV12-4 with TRBJ2-6; unclear D gene. V was clipped by 0 bases and J by 3 bases, with 0 bases between them. The CDR3 contains 13 residues. DNA of the CDR3: TGTGCCAGCAGTTTAGCTGGGGCCAACGTCCTGACTTTC. Translation gives CASSLAGANVLTF.

The chain has TRBV28 and TRBJ2-5; D unresolved. The germline V gene has CDR1 MDHEN and CDR2 SYDVKM. The CDR3 has 15 residues. Trimming left V 6 bases short and J 1 base short, with 15 bases between. The CDR3 reads CASSTSEFTQETQYF. CDR3 nucleotide sequence: TGTGCCAGCAGCACGTCGGAGTTTACCCAAGAGACCCAGTACTTC.

This clone was seen a single time. The chain employs TRBV20-1 and TRBJ1-5; no clear D. Germline assignment: CDR1 DFQATT and CDR2 SNEGSKA (reference sequence). This CDR3 contains 11 residues. Trimming left V 1 base short and J 8 bases short, with 6 bases between. The CDR3 loop reads CSARVGEPQHF. DNA for the CDR3: TGCAGTGCTAGAGTGGGCGAGCCCCAGCATTTT.

This chain connects TRBV11-3 to TRBJ1-1; D may be TRBD1 (5 bases). This CDR3 has 20 residues. Germline loops: CDR1 SGHNT, CDR2 YENEEA. Trimming removed 0 bases at V and 0 bases at J, with 23 bases between. The CDR3 spells CASSLEKRWTLGGMNTEAFF. The CDR3 DNA sequence: TGTGCCAGCAGCTTAGAAAAAAGGTGGACCTTGGGGGGGATGAACACTGAAGCTTTCTTT.

Here the CDR3 reads CASSLGLAGVPGTDTQYF. The DNA for the CDR3 is TGTGCCAGCAGCTTAGGGCTAGCGGGAGTACCCGGCACAGATACGCAGTATTTT. This sequence joins TRBV7-2 and TRBJ2-3; 10 bases are shared with TRBD2. With V trimmed by 1 base and J by 1 base, 8 bases remained unmatched. Looked up from germline, CDR1 is SGHTA and CDR2 is FQGNSA. This CDR3 region has 18 residues.

The V and J genes are TRBV4-3 and TRBJ2-5; D remains ambiguous. Germline lookup yields CDR1 LGHNA and CDR2 YSLEER. The CDR3 is made up of 15 amino acids. Trimming left V 0 bases short and J 0 bases short, with 8 bases between. The CDR3 region has the DNA TGCGCCAGCAGCCAAGATCGTGTTAACCAAGAGACCCAGTACTTC. This encodes CASSQDRVNQETQYF.